The entry below gives a single TCR beta chain sequence along with its context. Its antigen remains unknown. The record originates from a study of T cell responses to AZD1222 COVID-19 vaccine. The study, taken as a whole, reports: Sampling that yielded the repertoires occurred only after the peak T cell response.

Profiling relied on immunoSEQ multiplex PCR, and the TCRdb table lists in-frame clones only, not all of them. Of fewer than 100,000 clones in the sample, almost 90% were seen once. The germline CDR1 and CDR2 sequences are LGHNA and YNFKEQ. The V and J ends lost 0 bases and 5 bases respectively, with 22 bases between them. The CDR3 has 18 residues. The chain recombines TRBV4-2 with TRBJ1-2; D is ambiguous. Here the sequenced sample was peripheral blood, taken 28 days after the second AZD1222 dose. The clonotype originates from an adult who received the AZD1222 COVID-19 vaccine. This CDR3 is CASSQDADRLTIVYGYTF. CDR3 nucleotides: TGTGCCAGCAGCCAAGACGCGGACCGCCTAACAATCGTATATGGCTACACCTTC.